This T cell receptor beta chain derives from a study of T cells expressing NK-cell markers. Study at large: TCR beta repertoires came from sorted CD3+CD56+NKG2C+, CD3+CD56+NKG2C- and CD3+CD56-NKG2C+ T cells.

CDR1 LNHDA and CDR2 SQIVND come from the germline V gene (reference sequence). This CDR3 has 14 amino acids. TCRdb reprocessed the 5' RACE reads and keeps a single row for each CDR3 protein, giving no DNA. In total, the table holds 450,000 to 600,000 distinct CDR3 sequences. The sequence derives from a man between 18 and 29 years old in good health. Source material: blood T cells: a sorted CD56 or NKG2C T cell subset, CD4+ or CD8+ T cells, or bulk PBMC T cells (not recorded which). The chain uses TRBV19 and TRBJ1-1. This CDR3 reads CASTRRALNTEAFF.